One and the same sample provided the 18 T cell receptor beta chains below, sequenced in a study of cytomegalovirus exposure and HLA in healthy donors. Both 60 Vbeta primers and 13 Jbeta primers went into the PCR. Sequenced by immunoSEQ multiplex PCR; TCRdb stores in-frame clones only, minus some. Seen here are about 150,000 clones, roughly 70% observed once, and the top ten hold approximately 3%. Sequences were obtained from PBMCs. The receptors were sampled from a male donor in good health and CMV-seronegative.

V and J are TRBV2 and TRBJ1-4, with D maybe TRBD1 (6 bases). The CDR3 has 14 residues. Trimming took 3 bases from V and 8 from J, leaving 13 bases between them. Per germline, CDR1 SNHLY and CDR2 FYNNEI. CDR3 in amino acids: CASSDSRGGEKLFF. In DNA form, the CDR3 reads TGTGCCAGCAGTGATTCCAGGGGTGGGGAAAAACTGTTTTTT.

This chain links TRBV4-3 with TRBJ2-7; D gene ambiguous. The germline V and J ends were trimmed by 0 bases and 2 bases, with 11 bases remaining between them. The CDR3 sequence is 15 residues long. The germline V gene has CDR1 LGHNA and CDR2 YSLEER. The CDR3 DNA is TGCGCCAGCAGCCAAGACCGCGGTTTCGCCTACGAGCAGTACTTC. As protein: CASSQDRGFAYEQYF.

This clone was detected only once. The junction differs from germline at one of its ends, possibly a read error. The chain is built from TRBV7-9 and TRBJ2-1; no reliable D call. This CDR3 is 13 amino acids long. Germline-derived CDR1 and CDR2 are SEHNR and FQNEAQ (reference sequence). The CDR3 is CSSSLGQDNEQFF. CDR3 nucleotides: TGTTCCAGCAGCTTAGGGCAGGACAATGAGCAGTTCTTC.

The rearrangement joins TRBV19 to TRBJ1-5, with TRBD1 identical over 12 bases. Germline V lookup: CDR1 LNHDA, CDR2 SQIVND (reference sequence). The length of the CDR3 is 18 residues. The trim removed 7 bases at V and 0 bases at J, leaving 10 bases unmatched. The CDR3 nucleotides are TGTGCCAGTACCCAGGGGGACAGGGGGCTTTATAGCAATCAGCCCCAGCATTTT. Residues: CASTQGDRGLYSNQPQHF.

The V call is TRBV5-1, the J call TRBJ2-7; 7 bases fit TRBD1. The CDR3 is 14 amino acids. V gave up 2 bases and J gave up 2 bases; unmatched junction bases: 4. Germline assignment: CDR1 SGHRS and CDR2 YFSETQ. The CDR3 DNA follows: TGCGCCAGCAGCTTTACAGGGGACCCCTACGAGCAGTACTTC. Its protein product is CASSFTGDPYEQYF.

The V gene is TRBV21-1, the J gene TRBJ2-6; the D call TRBD2 from the table was never checked on the DNA. TRBV21-1 is a recognized pseudogene. The CDR3 runs to 15 residues. The CDR3 coding sequence is TGTGCCAGCAGCAAAGACGGGGAAGGGGCCAACGTCCTGACTTTC. Amino acids: CASSKDGEGANVLTF.

The chain employs TRBV7-2 and TRBJ2-3, with D possibly matching TRBD2 (5 bases). CDR1 SGHTA and CDR2 FQGNSA come from the germline V gene. The CDR3 has 13 residues. V was cut by 2 bases and J by 6 bases, with 9 bases left in between. CDR3 DNA sequence: TGTGCCAGCAGCTTAAGTAGAGGGGATACGCAGTATTTT. Protein sequence: CASSLSRGDTQYF.

The chain combines TRBV28 with TRBJ2-3; 10 bases agree with TRBD2. The CDR3 is made up of 16 amino acids. Germline-derived CDR1 and CDR2 are MDHEN and SYDVKM. V gave up 4 bases and J gave up 7 bases; unmatched junction bases: 11. The CDR3 DNA sequence: TGTGCCAGCAGTTCCACCCCTAGCGGGGGCTCAAATACGCAGTATTTT. Translation: CASSSTPSGGSNTQYF.

The genes are TRBV28 and TRBJ2-7, with TRBD1 identical over 8 bases. Germline V lookup: CDR1 MDHEN, CDR2 SYDVKM. V lost 4 bases and J lost 0; bases outside the gene matches: 14. The CDR3 consists of 18 residues. CDR3 nucleotide sequence: TGTGCCAGCAGTTCACTTCTGAGTGGACAGGGACCCTCCTACGAGCAGTACTTC. It yields the protein CASSSLLSGQGPSYEQYF.

The J gene is TRBJ1-6, the V gene TRBV4-2, with 8 bases fitting TRBD1. The germline V gene has CDR1 LGHNA and CDR2 YNFKEQ. V lost 4 bases to trimming and J lost 2 bases; unmatched junction nucleotides: 4. The CDR3 is made up of 16 amino acids. DNA for the CDR3: TGTGCCAGCAGCCTACAGGGGGAGACCTATAATTCACCCCTCCACTTT. Amino acid sequence: CASSLQGETYNSPLHF.

This clone was seen just once. The J gene is TRBJ2-1, the V gene TRBV12-5; D might be TRBD2 (5 bases). Germline lookup yields CDR1 LGHNT and CDR2 FRNRAP. The CDR3 consists of 18 residues. V lost 1 base and J lost 5, with 21 bases in between. CDR3 amino acids: CASGLGFPDFTTNNEQFF. The CDR3 DNA sequence: TGTGCTAGTGGTTTGGGATTCCCGGACTTCACGACTAACAATGAGCAGTTCTTC.

CDR3 sequence reads: CASSFHGLAGGYKQYF. As DNA, the CDR3 is TGTGCCAGCAGCTTCCACGGACTAGCGGGGGGTTACAAGCAGTACTTC. The genes are TRBV7-2 and TRBJ2-7; TRBD2 matches at 14 bases. The germline V gene encodes CDR1 SGHTA and CDR2 FQGNSA. The CDR3 loop spans 16 amino acids. V lost 3 bases, J lost 8 bases, and 9 bases stayed unmatched.

This chain joins TRBV6-6 and TRBJ2-1; the D is unclear. The CDR3 runs 14 residues. Trimming pared 0 bases from V and 1 base from J, leaving 4 bases between. Germline V CDR1 and CDR2: MNHNY, SVGAGI (reference sequence). This chain's CDR3 is CASSYSTSYNEQFF. In nucleotides, the CDR3 is TGTGCCAGCAGTTACTCAACATCCTACAATGAGCAGTTCTTC.

This clone appeared once. The V gene is TRBV9, the J gene TRBJ2-5; 9 bases fit TRBD2. Germline trimming cut 3 bases from V and 3 bases from J; bases unmatched to any gene: 0. Looked up from germline, CDR1 is SGDLS and CDR2 is YYNGEE. CDR3 length equals 13 residues. The CDR3 loop reads CASSGGGEETQYF. The CDR3 bases are TGTGCCAGCAGCGGCGGGGGGGAAGAGACCCAGTACTTC.

The J gene is TRBJ1-2, the V gene TRBV28; D is perhaps TRBD1 (5 bases). The germline V gene has CDR1 MDHEN and CDR2 SYDVKM. The CDR3 has 12 amino acids. V gave up 5 bases and J gave up 4 bases, with 8 bases separating them. The CDR3 is CASSLRVYGYTF. The CDR3 nucleotides are TGTGCCAGCAGTCTCAGGGTCTATGGCTACACCTTC.

This rearrangement joins TRBV6-4 to TRBJ2-4; 7 bases agree with TRBD1. The CDR3 covers 15 residues. Germline CDR1 is MRHNA and CDR2 is SNTAGT. V gave up 6 bases and J gave up 2 bases; unmatched junction bases: 7. The CDR3 DNA is TGTGCCAGCAGCCGACAGGGCCGGTCCAAAAACATTCAGTACTTC. Translating it yields CASSRQGRSKNIQYF.

The V gene is TRBV11-2, the J gene TRBJ2-2, with 9 positions matching TRBD2. This CDR3 spans 16 amino acids. Looked up from germline, CDR1 is SGHAT and CDR2 is FQNNGV. V lost 5 bases and J lost 7; bases outside the gene matches: 11. CDR3 bases: TGTGCCAGCAGCCCTCGGGGCGGGGGGGGAGTCGGGGAGCTGTTTTTT. Its protein is CASSPRGGGGVGELFF.

Comments on this clone: One end of the junction varies from germline; a read error may be responsible. This sequence joins TRBV15 and TRBJ1-5; D gene ambiguous. Per germline, CDR1 LNHNV and CDR2 YYDKDF (reference sequence). The CDR3 runs to 14 residues. The CDR3 protein is CATSGHNSDQPQHF. The CDR3 DNA reads as TGTGCCACCAGCGGCCATAATAGCGATCAGCCCCAGCATTTT.